Below are 19 T cell receptor beta chains sequenced from a single sample in a study of blood T cell repertoires in COVID-19. TCRdb's table, derived via immunoSEQ multiplex PCR, lists solely in-frame clones and lacks some. The table lists some 250,000 clones, approximately 85% of them singletons. The sequenced sample consisted of peripheral blood. Every receptor here comes from a human donor in a cohort sampled during active COVID-19.

The V gene is TRBV28, the J gene TRBJ2-5; TRBD1 agrees at 8 bases. This CDR3 comprises 11 residues. Trimming cost V 6 bases and J 8 bases; bases outside gene matches: 2. The germline gives CDR1 MDHEN, CDR2 SYDVKM. CDR3 sequence (DNA): TGTGCCAGCAGGACAGGGGTTACCCAGTACTTC. This codes for CASRTGVTQYF.

A single count supports this clone. The rearrangement uses TRBV5-8 and TRBJ1-2, with D unclear. This CDR3 comprises 14 residues. Trimming cost V 2 bases and J 0 bases, with 8 bases left between them. The germline CDR1 and CDR2 sequences are SGHTS and YDEGEE. CDR3 DNA sequence: TGTGCCAGCAGCTTCGGCGGAGCTAACTATGGCTACACCTTC. Translated, it gives CASSFGGANYGYTF.

In its sample, this clone was seen once. The chain joins TRBV29-1 to TRBJ2-7; the D gene is possibly TRBD2 (6 bases). The CDR3 extends over 12 amino acids. Trimming left V 4 bases short and J 0 bases short, with 7 bases between. The germline V gene has CDR1 SQVTM and CDR2 ANQGSEA. The DNA of the CDR3 is TGCAGCGTTGGACTAGACTCCTACGAGCAGTACTTC. As protein: CSVGLDSYEQYF.

The chain links TRBV7-8 to TRBJ1-1; 9 bases map to TRBD1. Looked up from germline, CDR1 is SGHVS and CDR2 is FQNEAQ. CDR3 length: 17 amino acids. V trimming: 5 bases; J trimming: 4 bases; junction bases outside the gene matches: 14. CDR3 DNA: TGTGCCAGCAGCCAGGCCGGGACAGGGCCCTTGGGCACTGAAGCTTTCTTT. Its protein is CASSQAGTGPLGTEAFF.

The V gene is TRBV11-2, the J gene TRBJ1-2, with 7 positions matching TRBD1. This CDR3 spans 16 amino acids. Germline assignment: CDR1 SGHAT and CDR2 FQNNGV. V lost 1 base to trimming and J lost 4 bases; unmatched junction nucleotides: 9. The CDR3 DNA reads TGTGCCAGCAGCTTAGGGGACAGAGAAATCATCTATGGCTACACCTTC. It yields the protein CASSLGDREIIYGYTF.

This clone appeared a single time. The chain joins TRBV4-1 to TRBJ1-5; 8 nucleotides agree with TRBD1. The CDR3 is made up of 15 amino acids. Germline loops: CDR1 MGHRA, CDR2 YSYEKL. After removal of 4 bases from V and 4 bases from J, the junction contained 6 bases not matched to a gene. The CDR3, as DNA: TGCGCCAGCAGCCGACAGGGGCAAGGTAATCAGCCCCAGCATTTT. Translated, it gives CASSRQGQGNQPQHF.

This clone was seen ten or more times. V and J are TRBV29-1 and TRBJ2-7; 10 nucleotides align to TRBD2. CDR3 size: 14 residues. Looked up from germline, CDR1 is SQVTM and CDR2 is ANQGSEA. Trimming took 2 bases from V and 6 from J; bases not matched to a gene: 7. DNA for the CDR3: TGCAGCGTTGAAAGGGCTAGCGGGAGAAGCGAGCAGTACTTC. As protein: CSVERASGRSEQYF.

V usage is TRBV19 and J usage is TRBJ2-7; 11 bases match TRBD2. CDR3 length: 15 amino acids. The V segment lost 4 bases and the J segment 7 bases; nucleotides outside the gene matches: 9. Germline-derived CDR1 and CDR2 are LNHDA and SQIVND (reference sequence). The CDR3 DNA reads TGTGCCAGTAGTACCCCCTCTAGCGGGAGGAATGAGCAGTACTTC. Translation: CASSTPSSGRNEQYF.

The V call is TRBV5-6, the J call TRBJ1-6; a weak D match, TRBD1 (6 bases). V gave up 6 bases and J gave up 0 bases, with 13 bases separating them. This CDR3 contains 16 residues. CDR1 SGHDT and CDR2 YYEEEE come from the germline V gene. CDR3 sequence: CASKRTASSYNSPLHF. CDR3 DNA sequence: TGTGCCAGCAAAAGGACAGCGAGCTCCTATAATTCACCCCTCCACTTT.

The chain has TRBV27 and TRBJ2-3; 8 bases match TRBD1. The CDR3 contains 14 residues. After removal of 6 bases from V and 3 bases from J, the junction contained 5 bases not matched to a gene. Germline CDR1 MNHEY, CDR2 SMNVEV (reference sequence). DNA of the CDR3: TGTGCCAGCAGCAAAAGGACAGGGACAGATACGCAGTATTTT. Protein product: CASSKRTGTDTQYF.

This clone was observed a few times. CDR3 coding DNA: TGTGCCAGCAGCTTGCGATTCGTACAGGGCCCTGAGGACTATGGCTACACCTTC. Amino acid sequence: CASSLRFVQGPEDYGYTF. The J gene is TRBJ1-2, the V gene TRBV7-8; D perhaps matches TRBD1 (6 bases). The germline gives CDR1 SGHVS, CDR2 FQNEAQ. The CDR3 is 18 residues long. Deletions cut 3 bases from V and 3 bases from J, with 23 bases between.

This sequence joins TRBV7-9 and TRBJ2-7; D not resolved. Between the trimmed V and J ends, which lost 1 base and 7 bases, there was a span of 11 bases. Germline V CDR1 and CDR2: SEHNR, FQNEAQ (reference sequence). The CDR3 has 13 residues. This CDR3 is CASSLVVASEQYF. The CDR3 DNA reads as TGTGCCAGCAGCTTAGTAGTTGCGTCGGAGCAGTACTTC.

This sequence joins TRBV10-3 and TRBJ2-7, with 10 bases fitting TRBD1. The V gene's germline CDR1 is ENHRY and CDR2 SYGVKD. The CDR3 totals 15 residues. V dropped 2 bases and J dropped 3; count of bases not matched to a gene: 4. CDR3 in DNA: TGTGCCATCAGTGAGAGGACAGGGGGTTTCTACGAGCAGTACTTC. Amino acid sequence: CAISERTGGFYEQYF.

The chain has TRBV20-1 and TRBJ1-6; D is unresolved. V shed 3 bases and J shed 6 bases, with 6 bases lying between them. CDR1 DFQATT and CDR2 SNEGSKA come from the germline V gene (reference sequence). The CDR3 consists of 12 residues. The CDR3 spells CSASGSNSPLHF. The CDR3 DNA reads TGCAGTGCTAGTGGCAGTAATTCACCCCTCCACTTT.

In DNA form, the CDR3 reads TGTGCCTGGAGTGTAGTGGCGGGGGCCTCTGAAGCTTTCTTT. It specifies CAWSVVAGASEAFF. The V gene is TRBV30, the J gene TRBJ1-1; D possibly corresponds to TRBD1 (6 bases). CDR3 size: 14 residues. Germline V gene data show CDR1 as GTSNPN and CDR2 as SVGIG (reference sequence). Trimming pared 0 bases from V and 6 bases from J, leaving 14 bases between.

The chain carries TRBV5-1 and TRBJ2-7, with TRBD2 matching over 13 bases. CDR1 and CDR2 from the germline V gene are SGHRS and YFSETQ. The CDR3 runs to 21 residues. V lost 0 bases and J lost 2; bases outside the gene matches: 17. CDR3 DNA: TGCGCCAGCAGCTTGGGCCAGTTTTTGACTAGCGGGAGGCGCCTGACCTACGAGCAGTACTTC. Amino acids: CASSLGQFLTSGRRLTYEQYF.

The chain recombines TRBV19 with TRBJ2-7; 7 nucleotides align to TRBD2. With V trimmed by 1 base and J by 3 bases, 3 bases remained unmatched. CDR1 and CDR2 (germline): LNHDA, SQIVND (reference sequence). The CDR3 spans 14 residues. CDR3 protein: CASSIGGEGYEQYF. Here the CDR3 DNA reads TGTGCCAGTAGTATAGGAGGGGAGGGCTACGAGCAGTACTTC.

V gene TRBV3-1 (or the pseudogene TRBV3-2) combines with J gene TRBJ2-1; a possible D gene is TRBD1 (6 bases). In germline, CDR1 is LGHDT, CDR2 YNNKEL (reference sequence). The CDR3 runs 14 residues. Trimming left V 4 bases short and J 5 bases short, with 12 bases between. Written as DNA, the CDR3 is TGTGCCAGCAGCCGGACAGTAACCGACAATGAGCAGTTCTTC. Protein product: CASSRTVTDNEQFF.

This chain joins TRBV18 and TRBJ2-7, with 8 positions matching TRBD1. This CDR3 spans 15 amino acids. Germline V lookup: CDR1 KGHSH, CDR2 LQKENI. After removal of 4 bases from V and 1 base from J, the junction contained 6 bases not matched to a gene. CDR3 region: CASSHTGTGSYEQYF. In nucleotides, the CDR3 is TGTGCCAGCTCACACACCGGGACAGGATCCTACGAGCAGTACTTC.